This T cell receptor beta chain originates from a study of T cells in Graves' hyperthyroidism and ophthalmopathy. The table lists this clonotype with many counts. From RNA transcripts, TCR beta CDR3 regions were amplified. HTBI primers drove first-round RT-PCR of the TCR CDR3. TCRdb fed the multiplex PCR reads into MiXCR, producing one record per CDR3 protein. The repertoire holds around 280,000 distinct CDR3 sequences, with approximately 15% as singletons. This CDR3 has 13 amino acids. Germline loops: CDR1 SGDLS, CDR2 YYNGEE. V shed 4 bases and J shed 3 bases, with 8 bases lying between them. The chain has TRBV9 and TRBJ1-5, with D unresolved. The source of this sequence is a woman aged 40 to 50 with Graves' hyperthyroidism. Sequenced material: blood. CDR3 in amino acids: CASSQHPNQPQHF. CDR3 nucleotide sequence: TGTGCCAGCAGCCAACACCCCAATCAGCCCCAGCATTTT.